A single sample gave rise to the 28 T cell receptor beta chains below, sequenced in a study of T cell responses to AZD1222 COVID-19 vaccine. Method: immunoSEQ multiplex PCR; TCRdb's copy keeps in-frame clones and lacks some. The repertoire consists of over 150,000 clones, with roughly 94% occurring once and the leading ten covering roughly 1.5%. Sequencing used peripheral blood, obtained 28 days after the second AZD1222 dose. The source is an adult who received the AZD1222 COVID-19 vaccine.

The chain couples TRBV18 to TRBJ1-1, with a weak D call TRBD1 (6 bases). Germline CDR1 KGHSH, CDR2 LQKENI. The CDR3 contains 15 residues. The V and J ends lost 3 bases and 0 bases respectively, with 11 bases between them. CDR3 in DNA: TGTGCCAGCTCACCCTCGGGACAAATGAACACTGAAGCTTTCTTT. Translation gives CASSPSGQMNTEAFF. Filled out from reference TRBV18 and TRBJ1-1, the complete variable domain reads NAGVMQNPRHLVRRRGQEARLRCSPMKGHSHVYWYRQLPEEGLKFMVYLQKENIIDESGMPKERFSAEFPKEGPSILRIQQVVRGDSAAYFCASSPSGQMNTEAFFGQGTRLTVV.

The CDR3 loop is CASSSGTEGTIYF. CDR3 DNA: TGTGCCAGCAGCTCCGGGACAGAAGGCACCATATATTTT. This sequence joins TRBV7-2 and TRBJ1-3; 7 nucleotides line up with TRBD1. Unmatched junction bases numbered 6, after V lost 4 bases and J lost 9 bases. The CDR3 totals 13 residues. Germline loops: CDR1 SGHTA, CDR2 FQGNSA.

The chain combines TRBV2 with TRBJ2-7; D is possibly TRBD2 (6 bases). CDR3 length: 14 amino acids. CDR1 and CDR2 from the germline V gene are SNHLY and FYNNEI. V was cut by 7 bases and J by 3 bases, with 16 bases left in between. The CDR3 region is CASTHEGSGYEQYF. DNA for the CDR3: TGTGCCAGCACTCATGAGGGTAGCGGCTACGAGCAGTACTTC. Full variable domain (outside the CDR3, taken from reference TRBV2 and TRBJ2-7): EPEVTQTPSHQVTQMGQEVILRCVPISNHLYFYWYRQILGQKVEFLVSFYNNEISEKSEIFDDQFSVERPDGSNFTLKIRSTKLEDSAMYFCASTHEGSGYEQYFGPGTRLTVT.

This sequence joins TRBV3-1 (or the pseudogene TRBV3-2) and TRBJ2-7, with 7 bases identical to TRBD2. The CDR3 length is 14 residues. Germline CDR1 LGHDT, CDR2 YNNKEL (reference sequence). The trim removed 1 base at V and 4 bases at J, leaving 4 bases unmatched. The CDR3 region is CASSQATSWYEQYF. Written as DNA, the CDR3 is TGTGCCAGCAGCCAAGCGACTAGCTGGTACGAGCAGTACTTC.

The chain couples TRBV18 to TRBJ1-2, with D possibly matching TRBD1 (5 bases). Per the germline V gene, CDR1 is KGHSH and CDR2 is LQKENI. The CDR3 is 14 amino acids. Trimming left V 2 bases short and J 4 bases short, with 11 bases between. CDR3 DNA sequence: TGTGCCAGCTCACCAGTCGAGAGGGGCTATGGCTACACCTTC. Translated: CASSPVERGYGYTF.

The V call is TRBV3-1 (or the pseudogene TRBV3-2), the J call TRBJ2-7, with a weak D call TRBD1 (5 bases). Trimming took 7 bases from V and 4 from J, leaving 14 bases between them. CDR1 and CDR2 from the germline V gene are LGHDT and YNNKEL (reference sequence). The CDR3 length is 13 residues. DNA for the CDR3: TGTGCCAGCAAGGGGCAGACAGAATACGAGCAGTACTTC. Amino acids: CASKGQTEYEQYF.

The chain links TRBV28 to TRBJ1-6; no clear D. V was cut by 6 bases and J by 0 bases, with 9 bases left in between. The CDR3 has 15 residues. CDR1 is MDHEN and CDR2 is SYDVKM in the germline V gene. CDR3 protein: CASRMRISYNSPLHF. The CDR3 coding sequence is TGTGCCAGCAGAATGAGGATCTCCTATAATTCACCCCTCCACTTT.

Of note for this clone: Distinct nucleotide sequences in the sample also encode this CDR3. The chain couples TRBV30 to TRBJ1-2, with D possibly matching TRBD1 (5 bases). The V end lost 0 bases, the J end lost 8 bases, and 10 bases lay between the germline ends. This CDR3 has 12 residues. The germline gives CDR1 GTSNPN, CDR2 SVGIG (reference sequence). DNA of the CDR3: TGTGCCTGGAGTGTTGGGGCGTGGGGCTACACCTTC. This translates into CAWSVGAWGYTF.

This rearrangement joins TRBV7-3 to TRBJ2-2; D possibly corresponds to TRBD2 (5 bases). V gave up 4 bases and J gave up 5 bases, with 11 bases separating them. This CDR3 has 14 residues. Germline V lookup: CDR1 SGHTA, CDR2 FQGTGA. The CDR3 DNA reads TGTGCCAGCAGCTCATTAAGCGGTACCGGGGAGCTGTTTTTT. Translated, it gives CASSSLSGTGELFF.

The J gene is TRBJ2-6, the V gene TRBV5-6, with 9 bases matching TRBD1. V lost 4 bases, J lost 4 bases, and 9 bases stayed unmatched. The CDR3 totals 17 residues. CDR1 is SGHDT, CDR2 YYEEEE, per germline. The CDR3 is CASSGQGRPSGANVLTF. CDR3 nucleotide sequence: TGTGCCAGCAGCGGACAGGGGCGCCCTTCCGGGGCCAACGTCCTGACTTTC.

This clone was counted once. The rearrangement uses TRBV19 and TRBJ1-2, with 10 bases fitting TRBD1. The trim removed 7 bases at V and 3 bases at J, leaving 8 bases unmatched. CDR1 is LNHDA and CDR2 is SQIVND in the germline V gene (reference sequence). CDR3 length equals 15 residues. CDR3 sequence (DNA): TGTGCCAGTAAGGGACAGGGGATCGTCGACTATGGCTACACCTTC. Translating it yields CASKGQGIVDYGYTF.

This clone was picked up a small number of times. The gene calls are TRBV7-2 and TRBJ1-6, with TRBD1 as a possible D gene (5 bases). Germline V gene lookup returns CDR1 SGHTA and CDR2 FQGNSA. V lost 5 bases and J 4 bases, leaving 12 bases between the germline ends. CDR3 size: 15 residues. DNA for the CDR3: TGTGCCAGCAGCGAATCCGGGACGTATAATTCACCCCTCCACTTT. Amino acid sequence: CASSESGTYNSPLHF. The variable domain in full, completed from reference TRBV7-2 and TRBJ1-6, reads GAGVSQSPSNKVTEKGKDVELRCDPISGHTALYWYRQSLGQGLEFLIYFQGNSAPDKSGLPSDRFSAERTGGSVSTLTIQRTQQEDSAVYLCASSESGTYNSPLHFGNGTRLTVT.

The chain's CDR3 is CASSVTSGGHNEQFF. The CDR3 DNA is TGTGCCAGCAGCGTTACTAGCGGGGGACACAATGAGCAGTTCTTC. This chain joins TRBV9 and TRBJ2-1; 11 bases fit TRBD2. The CDR3 covers 15 residues. Losses at the gene ends were 2 bases for V and 5 bases for J; bases not matched to a gene: 3. Germline-derived CDR1 and CDR2 are SGDLS and YYNGEE.

The CDR3 DNA is TGTGCCAGCAGTTTATTCCCAGGGGGCCAACCCGGGGCCAACGTCCTGACTTTC. This encodes CASSLFPGGQPGANVLTF. The rearrangement joins TRBV28 to TRBJ2-6; the match to TRBD1 covers 8 bases. This CDR3 is 18 amino acids long. Trimming removed 1 base from V and 4 bases from J; junction bases left unmatched: 9. Germline lookup yields CDR1 MDHEN and CDR2 SYDVKM.

This chain uses TRBV6-5 with TRBJ2-3; TRBD2 aligns across 8 bases. The CDR3 has 14 amino acids. Germline-derived CDR1 and CDR2 are MNHEY and SVGAGI. Trimming at V came to 6 bases and at J to 2 bases, leaving 4 bases not matched to a gene. The CDR3 reads CASSTSGDTDTQYF. CDR3 bases: TGTGCCAGCAGCACTAGCGGTGACACAGATACGCAGTATTTT.

This rearrangement joins TRBV28 to TRBJ2-7; the match to TRBD1 covers 9 bases. Germline V gene lookup returns CDR1 MDHEN and CDR2 SYDVKM. This CDR3 region has 14 residues. Trimming took 6 bases from V and 3 from J; bases not matched to a gene: 6. The CDR3 DNA sequence: TGTGCCAGCAGCCCGGACAGGGGTTTCTACGAGCAGTACTTC. This codes for CASSPDRGFYEQYF.

The chain combines TRBV2 with TRBJ1-1, with no clear D. Trimming cost V 2 bases and J 5 bases, with 15 bases left between them. Germline CDR1 is SNHLY and CDR2 is FYNNEI. The CDR3 has 15 amino acids. The CDR3 loop reads CASSESEAAWTEAFF. The CDR3 DNA reads as TGTGCCAGCAGTGAATCGGAGGCGGCTTGGACTGAAGCTTTCTTT.

This chain joins TRBV9 and TRBJ1-4; perhaps TRBD1 as D (5 bases). Trimming stripped 7 bases from V and 2 bases from J, with 15 bases between. The length of the CDR3 is 15 residues. Germline assignment: CDR1 SGDLS and CDR2 YYNGEE. The CDR3 nucleotides read TGTGCCAGCGGGGCGGGGAGTCGGACTAATGAAAAACTGTTTTTT. Protein sequence: CASGAGSRTNEKLFF.

CDR3 coding DNA: TGTGCCAGCAGCTTGAGGGCAGGGGACGGGGTAGTAGATGAGCAGTTCTTC. This sequence encodes CASSLRAGDGVVDEQFF. The genes are TRBV5-6 and TRBJ2-1; the D gene is possibly TRBD1 (6 bases). V shed 1 base and J shed 8 bases, with 22 bases lying between them. Per germline, CDR1 SGHDT and CDR2 YYEEEE. The CDR3 runs to 17 residues.

V gene TRBV5-1 combines with J gene TRBJ1-1, with D tentatively TRBD1 (5 bases). The CDR3 is made up of 15 amino acids. Germline V gives CDR1 SGHRS, CDR2 YFSETQ. Trimming left V 2 bases short and J 6 bases short, with 17 bases between. The CDR3 nucleotides read TGCGCCAGCAGCTTCGTTGGTGTTTGGGGGGCTGAAGCTTTCTTT. This sequence encodes CASSFVGVWGAEAFF.

V and J are TRBV7-2 and TRBJ2-2; weak D call: TRBD1 (6 bases). The CDR3 loop spans 14 amino acids. CDR1 is SGHTA and CDR2 is FQGNSA in the germline V gene. The V gene lost 4 bases and the J gene lost 1 base, with 7 bases spanning the gap. CDR3 loop: CASSSQGNTGELFF. CDR3 nucleotides: TGTGCCAGCAGCTCACAGGGGAACACCGGGGAGCTGTTTTTT. The whole variable domain, filled in from reference TRBV7-2 and TRBJ2-2, reads GAGVSQSPSNKVTEKGKDVELRCDPISGHTALYWYRQSLGQGLEFLIYFQGNSAPDKSGLPSDRFSAERTGGSVSTLTIQRTQQEDSAVYLCASSSQGNTGELFFGEGSRLTVL.

The chain couples TRBV7-2 to TRBJ1-1; perhaps TRBD1 as D (6 bases). Trimming pared 5 bases from V and 11 bases from J, leaving 15 bases between. Germline CDR1 and CDR2: SGHTA and FQGNSA. The CDR3 contains 12 residues. This CDR3 is CASSPGGGRAFF. The CDR3 DNA is TGTGCCAGCAGCCCCGGCGGGGGCAGGGCTTTCTTT. The full variable domain, with the rest looked up from reference TRBV7-2 and TRBJ1-1, is GAGVSQSPSNKVTEKGKDVELRCDPISGHTALYWYRQSLGQGLEFLIYFQGNSAPDKSGLPSDRFSAERTGGSVSTLTIQRTQQEDSAVYLCASSPGGGRAFFGQGTRLTVV.

V usage is TRBV7-6 and J usage is TRBJ2-2; TRBD2 matches 7 bases. This CDR3 has 16 residues. CDR1 and CDR2 from the germline V gene are SGHVS and FNYEAQ. V trimming: 2 bases; J trimming: 4 bases; junction bases outside the gene matches: 7. The CDR3 protein is CASSLRLGGSTGELFF. DNA of the CDR3: TGTGCCAGCAGCTTACGTCTGGGAGGGAGCACCGGGGAGCTGTTTTTT.

Only one count was recorded for this clone. The rearrangement joins TRBV28 to TRBJ1-1; no clear D. The germline V gene has CDR1 MDHEN and CDR2 SYDVKM. The CDR3 covers 14 residues. Trimming took 6 bases from V and 4 from J, leaving 15 bases between them. CDR3 DNA sequence: TGTGCCAGCAGCTTGACGGTCAAGGGCACTGAAGCTTTCTTT. Translated, it gives CASSLTVKGTEAFF. The full variable domain, completed using reference TRBV28 and TRBJ1-1, is DVKVTQSSRYLVKRTGEKVFLECVQDMDHENMFWYRQDPGLGLRLIYFSYDVKMKEKGDIPEGYSVSREKKERFSLILESASTNQTSMYLCASSLTVKGTEAFFGQGTRLTVV.

The chain joins TRBV29-1 to TRBJ1-1; D might be TRBD1 (5 bases). Germline CDR1 and CDR2: SQVTM and ANQGSEA. V lost 7 bases to trimming and J lost 1 base, with 10 bases between them. This CDR3 is 12 amino acids long. CDR3 loop: CSARDGNTEAFF. The DNA of the CDR3 is TGCAGCGCGCGGGACGGGAACACTGAAGCTTTCTTT.

The chain combines TRBV2 with TRBJ1-3; D perhaps matches TRBD1 (5 bases). Germline values: CDR1 SNHLY, CDR2 FYNNEI. This CDR3 has 14 amino acids. The germline V and J ends were trimmed by 7 bases and 1 base, with 11 bases remaining between them. CDR3: CASIRGVSGNTIYF. The CDR3 bases are TGTGCCAGCATTCGGGGGGTATCTGGAAACACCATATATTTT.

Only one count was recorded for this clone. The chain employs TRBV5-5 and TRBJ2-7; D is unresolved. Trimming left V 0 bases short and J 3 bases short, with 7 bases between. The CDR3 is 13 residues long. The germline V gene has CDR1 SGHKS and CDR2 YYEKEE (reference sequence). CDR3 coding DNA: TGTGCCAGCAGCTTGGGTACGAACTACGAGCAGTACTTC. This gives the protein CASSLGTNYEQYF. The whole variable domain, filled in from reference TRBV5-5 and TRBJ2-7, reads DAGVTQSPTHLIKTRGQQVTLRCSPISGHKSVSWYQQVLGQGPQFIFQYYEKEERGRGNFPDRFSARQFPNYSSELNVNALLLGDSALYLCASSLGTNYEQYFGPGTRLTVT.

This chain connects TRBV11-1 to TRBJ2-1; TRBD2 matches 10 bases. The CDR3 spans 16 residues. V lost 2 bases and J lost 0; bases outside the gene matches: 1. The germline V gene encodes CDR1 SGHAT and CDR2 FQDESV (reference sequence). The chain's CDR3 is CASSLIAGGSYNEQFF. CDR3 bases: TGTGCCAGCAGCTTAATAGCGGGGGGCTCCTACAATGAGCAGTTCTTC.